Below are 12 T cell receptor beta chains sequenced from a single sample in a study of T-cell memory formation after mild COVID-19. Using its own MiXCR run on the 5' RACE reads, TCRdb lists one record per CDR3 protein. The sample lists some 280,000 distinct CDR3 sequences, around 15% occurring once. Sequenced: PBMCs or a T cell subset sorted from them (not recorded which). These TCRs come from a man aged 18 to 35 who had mild COVID-19 (a few samples of this study predate the infection). Cell type and time point are not known.

This chain joins TRBV7-3 and TRBJ1-2; TRBD1 matches 9 bases. The germline V gene encodes CDR1 SGHTA and CDR2 FQGTGA. The CDR3 has 15 amino acids. Trimming took 5 bases from V and 8 from J; bases not matched to a gene: 12. CDR3 sequence: CASSETGTGIVGYTF. The CDR3 bases are TGTGCCAGCAGCGAGACCGGGACAGGGATTGTAGGCTACACCTTC.

This clonotype has just a few counts. This chain connects TRBV12-3 or TRBV12-4 to TRBJ2-1, with D uncertain. V lost 7 bases and J lost 6, with 13 bases in between. The CDR3 is made up of 13 amino acids. The CDR3 DNA is TGTGCCAGCACCCTAGACGAGCGCAATGAGCAGTTCTTC. Encoded protein: CASTLDERNEQFF.

This clonotype was seen a few times. The chain employs TRBV6-2 or TRBV6-3 and TRBJ1-2, with a weak D call TRBD1 (6 bases). The CDR3 loop spans 17 amino acids. Per the germline V gene, CDR1 is MNHEY and CDR2 is SVGEGT. V lost 0 bases and J lost 4, with 18 bases in between. The CDR3 DNA is TGTGCCAGCAGTTACTCGAAAGGACAGTACATCTTCTATGGCTACACCTTC. Protein: CASSYSKGQYIFYGYTF.

The chain recombines TRBV27 with TRBJ2-7; 9 positions agree with TRBD1. Per germline, CDR1 MNHEY and CDR2 SMNVEV (reference sequence). The CDR3 sequence is 13 residues long. Trimming removed 4 bases from V and 4 bases from J; junction bases left unmatched: 2. The CDR3 loop is CASSSGTGYEQYV. The CDR3 DNA sequence: TGTGCCAGCAGTTCAGGGACAGGGTACGAGCAGTACGTC.

The chain has TRBV19 and TRBJ2-1; TRBD2 aligns across 7 bases. Trimming at V came to 1 base and at J to 3 bases, leaving 12 bases not matched to a gene. The CDR3 is 18 amino acids. Germline assignment: CDR1 LNHDA and CDR2 SQIVND (reference sequence). The CDR3, as DNA: TGTGCCAGTAGTATAGGGGCCCAGCGGGGACCGAACTACAATGAGCAGTTCTTC. Amino acids: CASSIGAQRGPNYNEQFF.

This clonotype was detected a few times. This sequence joins TRBV12-3 or TRBV12-4 and TRBJ1-5, with TRBD1 identical over 8 bases. V lost 7 bases and J lost 6; bases outside the gene matches: 8. The CDR3 consists of 14 residues. DNA for the CDR3: TGTGCCAGCACCAAAGGACAGGGCGGTCAGCCCCAGCATTTT. This codes for CASTKGQGGQPQHF.

This clonotype turned up a few times. The rearrangement links TRBV15 to TRBJ2-1, with 8 bases matching TRBD2. V lost 0 bases and J lost 10; bases outside the gene matches: 14. The CDR3 extends over 17 amino acids. Per the germline V gene, CDR1 is LNHNV and CDR2 is YYDKDF (reference sequence). CDR3 protein: CATSRDRVAGGQIEQFF. The DNA for the CDR3 is TGTGCCACCAGCAGAGATCGGGTGGCGGGGGGCCAGATCGAGCAGTTCTTC.

This clonotype was found a few times. CDR3 sequence reads: CASSLYGRTNTGELFF. As DNA, the CDR3 is TGTGCCAGCAGCTTGTACGGCAGGACGAACACCGGGGAGCTGTTTTTT. The V gene is TRBV5-6, the J gene TRBJ2-2; D gene unclear. Germline CDR1 and CDR2: SGHDT and YYEEEE. Trimming cost V 1 base and J 0 bases, with 10 bases left between them. The CDR3 has 16 amino acids. Complete variable domain (other parts from reference TRBV5-6 and TRBJ2-2): DAGVTQSPTHLIKTRGQQVTLRCSPKSGHDTVSWYQQALGQGPQFIFQYYEEEERQRGNFPDRFSGHQFPNYSSELNVNALLLGDSALYLCASSLYGRTNTGELFFGEGSRLTVL.

The chain links TRBV20-1 to TRBJ1-1; a weak D match, TRBD1 (5 bases). Germline V CDR1 and CDR2: DFQATT, SNEGSKA (reference sequence). The CDR3 length is 11 residues. CDR3 in amino acids: CSAEGFGEAFF. The DNA for the CDR3 is TGCAGCGCGGAGGGGTTTGGTGAAGCTTTCTTT.

The rearrangement joins TRBV24-1 to TRBJ2-7; 9 bases fit TRBD1. Losses at the gene ends were 4 bases for V and 4 bases for J; bases not matched to a gene: 10. The germline CDR1 and CDR2 sequences are KGHDR and SFDVKD. The CDR3 has 16 residues. Written as DNA, the CDR3 is TGTGCCACCAGTGAGTCCACAGGGGGCTGGATGTACGAGCAGTACGTC. It yields the protein CATSESTGGWMYEQYV.

This clonotype was seen at least ten times. The rearrangement joins TRBV9 to TRBJ2-6, with D unresolved. V gave up 3 bases and J gave up 0 bases, with 16 bases separating them. Looked up from germline, CDR1 is SGDLS and CDR2 is YYNGEE. This CDR3 comprises 18 residues. The CDR3 DNA sequence: TGTGCCAGCAGCGATCCCAAGGGCGAGATCTCTGGGGCCAACGTCCTGACTTTC. Translated, it gives CASSDPKGEISGANVLTF.

This clonotype was observed a few times. The rearrangement uses TRBV4-3 and TRBJ2-2, with D perhaps TRBD1 or TRBD2 (7 bases each). Germline CDR1 is LGHNA and CDR2 is YSLEER. The length of the CDR3 is 16 residues. V was pared by 1 base and J by 5 bases, with 14 bases between. The CDR3 sequence: CASSQGPQGGTGELFF. CDR3 nucleotide sequence: TGCGCCAGCAGCCAAGGGCCCCAGGGGGGGACCGGGGAGCTGTTTTTT.